This record looks at one T cell receptor beta chain sequence and its context. Its antigen is unknown. The data were obtained in a study of molecular identifiers for immune sequencing clone quantification. Broader study findings: Effector cells had over 98% of their molecules in clones above 20 RNA copies, while naive cells had under 1%.

Germline V gene sequence: CDR1 SEHNR, CDR2 FQNEAQ (reference sequence). The CDR3 loop spans 20 amino acids. The V segment lost 0 bases and the J segment 4 bases; nucleotides outside the gene matches: 15. A single record per CDR3 protein comes from TCRdb applying MiXCR to the PCR reads. The repertoire consists of hundreds of thousands of distinct CDR3 sequences, with about 20% occurring once and the leading ten covering 0.85%. The specimen sequenced was naive CD8+ T cells from blood, with Jurkat cell RNA spiked in. Subset specified: FACS-sorted CD8+CD4-CCR7+CD45RA+ naive T cells. This sequence joins TRBV7-9 and TRBJ2-2; 9 bases agree with TRBD2. The sequence came from a human donor in good health. Some libraries in this study had Jurkat cell RNA spiked in. The CDR3 nucleotides read TGTGCCAGCAGCTTAGCGTCGATCCAGCGGGAGGTGGGGAGCACCGGGGAGCTGTTTTTT. Translating gives CASSLASIQREVGSTGELFF.